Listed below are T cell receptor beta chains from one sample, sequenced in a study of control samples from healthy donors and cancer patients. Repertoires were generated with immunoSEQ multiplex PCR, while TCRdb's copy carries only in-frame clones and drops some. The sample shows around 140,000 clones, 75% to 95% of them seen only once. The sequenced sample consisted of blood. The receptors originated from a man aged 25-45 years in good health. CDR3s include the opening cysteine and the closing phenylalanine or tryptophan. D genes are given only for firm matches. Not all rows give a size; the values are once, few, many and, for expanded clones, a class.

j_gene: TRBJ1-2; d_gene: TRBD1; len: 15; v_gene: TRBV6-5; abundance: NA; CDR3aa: CASSYLGTDNYGYTF; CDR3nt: TGTGCCAGCAGTTACTTGGGGACAGACAACTATGGCTACACCTTC
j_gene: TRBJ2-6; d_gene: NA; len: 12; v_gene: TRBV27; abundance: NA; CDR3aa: CASRVGANVLTF; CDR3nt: TGTGCCAGCAGGGTTGGGGCCAACGTCCTGACTTTC
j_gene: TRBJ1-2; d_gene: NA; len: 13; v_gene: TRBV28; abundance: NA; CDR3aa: CASSSHDRHGYTF; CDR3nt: TGTGCCAGCAGTTCGCACGACAGGCATGGCTACACCTTC
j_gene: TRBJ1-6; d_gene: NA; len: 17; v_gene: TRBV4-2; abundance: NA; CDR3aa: CASSQDSGNRANSPLHF; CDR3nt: TGTGCCAGCAGCCAAGATAGTGGCAACAGGGCTAATTCACCCCTCCACTTT
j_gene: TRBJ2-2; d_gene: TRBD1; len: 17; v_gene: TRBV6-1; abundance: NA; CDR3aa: CASSADRGGVNTGELFF; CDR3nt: TGTGCCAGCAGTGCGGACAGGGGAGGGGTGAACACCGGGGAGCTGTTTTTT
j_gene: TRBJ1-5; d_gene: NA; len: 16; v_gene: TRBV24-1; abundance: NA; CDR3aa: CATSGRGHNSNQPQHF; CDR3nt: TGTGCCACCAGTGGAAGGGGACACAATAGCAATCAGCCCCAGCATTTT
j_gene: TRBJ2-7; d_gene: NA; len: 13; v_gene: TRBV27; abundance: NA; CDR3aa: CASSLRGSYEQYF; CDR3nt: TGTGCCAGCAGTTTAAGGGGTAGCTACGAGCAGTACTTC
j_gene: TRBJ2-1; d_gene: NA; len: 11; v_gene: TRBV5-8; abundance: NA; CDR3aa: CASSPLGAPFF; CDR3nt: TGTGCCAGCAGCCCCCTAGGCGCCCCGTTCTTC
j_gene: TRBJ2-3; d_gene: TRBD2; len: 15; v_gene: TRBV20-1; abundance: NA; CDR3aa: CSASSGGLFGDTQYF; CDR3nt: TGCAGTGCTAGTAGCGGGGGCCTCTTCGGGGATACGCAGTATTTT
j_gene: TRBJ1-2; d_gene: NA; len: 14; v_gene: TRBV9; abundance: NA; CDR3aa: CASSPGDANYGYTF; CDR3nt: TGTGCCAGCAGCCCCGGGGACGCTAACTATGGCTACACCTTC
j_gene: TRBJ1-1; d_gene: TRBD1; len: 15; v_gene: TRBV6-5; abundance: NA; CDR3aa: CASSPRQGGNTEAFF; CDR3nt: TGTGCCAGCAGTCCGCGCCAGGGGGGGAACACTGAAGCTTTCTTT
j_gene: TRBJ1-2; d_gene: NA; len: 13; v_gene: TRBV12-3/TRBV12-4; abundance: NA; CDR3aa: CASSPSVLDGYTF; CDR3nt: TGTGCCAGCAGTCCCAGCGTTTTGGATGGCTACACCTTC
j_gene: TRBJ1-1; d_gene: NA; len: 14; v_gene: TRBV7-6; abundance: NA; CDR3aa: CASSPGALGTEAFF; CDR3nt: TGTGCCAGCAGCCCGGGGGCCCTGGGGACTGAAGCTTTCTTT
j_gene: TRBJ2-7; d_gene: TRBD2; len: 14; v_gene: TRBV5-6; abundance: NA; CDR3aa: CASSYGTSGYEQYF; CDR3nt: TGTGCCAGCAGCTATGGGACTAGCGGCTACGAGCAGTACTTC
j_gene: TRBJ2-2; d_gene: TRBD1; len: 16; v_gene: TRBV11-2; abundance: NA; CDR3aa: CASSFGTTGDTGELFF; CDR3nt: TGTGCCAGCAGCTTTGGGACAACAGGGGACACCGGGGAGCTGTTTTTT
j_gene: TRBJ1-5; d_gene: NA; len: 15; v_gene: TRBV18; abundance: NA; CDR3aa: CASSPDPSSNQPQHF; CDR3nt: TGTGCCAGCTCACCGGACCCTTCTAGCAATCAGCCCCAGCATTTT
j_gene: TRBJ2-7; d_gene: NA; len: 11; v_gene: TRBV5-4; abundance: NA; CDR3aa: CASSSQYEQYF; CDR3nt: TGTGCCAGCAGCTCCCAGTACGAGCAGTACTTC
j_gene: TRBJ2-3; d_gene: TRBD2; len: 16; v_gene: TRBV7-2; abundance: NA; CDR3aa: CASSLVPGGTTDTQYF; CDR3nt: TGTGCCAGCAGCTTAGTTCCGGGGGGGACCACAGATACGCAGTATTTT
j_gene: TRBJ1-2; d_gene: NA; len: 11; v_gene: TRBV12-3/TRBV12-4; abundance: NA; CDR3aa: CASSPLYGYTF; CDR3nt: TGTGCCAGCAGTCCCCTCTATGGCTACACCTTC
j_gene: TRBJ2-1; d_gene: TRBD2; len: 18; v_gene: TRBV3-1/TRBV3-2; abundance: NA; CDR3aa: CASSPQRGGLSPYNEQFF; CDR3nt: TGTGCCAGCAGCCCCCAGCGGGGGGGCCTAAGCCCCTACAATGAGCAGTTCTTC
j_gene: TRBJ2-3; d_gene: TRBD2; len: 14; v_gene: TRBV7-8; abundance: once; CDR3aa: CASSLTRGADTQYF; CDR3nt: TGTGCCAGCAGCTTAACGCGGGGGGCAGATACGCAGTATTTT
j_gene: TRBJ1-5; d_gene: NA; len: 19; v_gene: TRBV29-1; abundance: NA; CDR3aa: CSVVSTARTPPYSNQPQHF; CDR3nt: TGCAGCGTTGTAAGTACCGCCAGGACGCCTCCATATAGCAATCAGCCCCAGCATTTT
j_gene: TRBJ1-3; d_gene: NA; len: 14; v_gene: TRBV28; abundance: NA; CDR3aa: CASSLFKTGNTIYF; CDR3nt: TGTGCCAGCAGTTTATTTAAGACAGGAAACACCATATATTTT
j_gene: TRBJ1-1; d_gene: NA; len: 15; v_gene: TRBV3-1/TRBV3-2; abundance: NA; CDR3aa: CASSQERWGRTEAFF; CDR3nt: TGTGCCAGCAGCCAAGAACGATGGGGGCGAACTGAAGCTTTCTTT
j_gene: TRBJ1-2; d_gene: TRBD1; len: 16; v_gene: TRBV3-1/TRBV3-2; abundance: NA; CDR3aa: CASSQEGRQGRKGYTF; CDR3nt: TGTGCCAGCAGCCAAGAAGGGAGACAGGGAAGGAAAGGCTACACCTTC
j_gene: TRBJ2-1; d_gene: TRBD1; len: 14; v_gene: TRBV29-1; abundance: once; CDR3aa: CSGTGGSSYNEQFF; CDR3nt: TGCAGCGGGACAGGGGGAAGCTCCTACAATGAGCAGTTCTTC
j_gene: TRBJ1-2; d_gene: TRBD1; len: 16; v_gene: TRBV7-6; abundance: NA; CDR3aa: CASSLVAGGLNYGYTF; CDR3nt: TGTGCCAGCAGCTTAGTTGCAGGGGGTTTGAACTATGGCTACACCTTC
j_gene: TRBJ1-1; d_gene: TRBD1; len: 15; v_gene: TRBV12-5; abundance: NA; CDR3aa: CASGAGTGVWTEAFF; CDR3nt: TGTGCTAGTGGGGCCGGGACAGGGGTTTGGACTGAAGCTTTCTTT
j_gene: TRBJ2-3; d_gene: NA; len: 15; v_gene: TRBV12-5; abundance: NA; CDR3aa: CASGLGAGATDTQYF; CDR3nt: TGTGCTAGTGGTTTGGGGGCAGGGGCAACAGATACGCAGTATTTT
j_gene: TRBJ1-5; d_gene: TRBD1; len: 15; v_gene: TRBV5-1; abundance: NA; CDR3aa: CASSLGTGSNQPQHF; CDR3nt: TGCGCCAGCAGCTTGGGGACAGGTAGCAATCAGCCCCAGCATTTT
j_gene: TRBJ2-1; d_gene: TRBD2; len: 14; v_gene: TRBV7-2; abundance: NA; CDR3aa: CASTPGLAGVEQFF; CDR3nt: TGTGCCAGCACCCCGGGACTAGCGGGGGTCGAGCAGTTCTTC
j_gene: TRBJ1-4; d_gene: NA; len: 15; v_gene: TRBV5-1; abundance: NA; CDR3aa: CASSLEGRANEKLFF; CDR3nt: TGCGCCAGCAGCTTGGAGGGCCGGGCTAATGAAAAACTGTTTTTT
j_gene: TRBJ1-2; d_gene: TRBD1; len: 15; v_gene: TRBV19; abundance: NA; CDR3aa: CASSMVGGQGYGYTF; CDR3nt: TGTGCCAGTAGTATGGTCGGGGGACAGGGGTATGGCTACACCTTC
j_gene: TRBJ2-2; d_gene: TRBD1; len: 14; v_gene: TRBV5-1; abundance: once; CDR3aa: CASSLGQGTGELFF; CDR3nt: TGCGCCAGCAGCTTGGGACAGGGCACCGGGGAGCTGTTTTTT
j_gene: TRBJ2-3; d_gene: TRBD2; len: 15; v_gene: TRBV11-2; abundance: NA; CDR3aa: CASSYIAGGRDTQYF; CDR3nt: TGTGCCAGCAGCTACATAGCGGGGGGGCGAGATACGCAGTATTTT
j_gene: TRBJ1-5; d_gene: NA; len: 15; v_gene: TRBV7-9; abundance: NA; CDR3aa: CASSLGSTDNQPQHF; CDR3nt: TGTGCCAGCAGCTTAGGCTCCACCGACAATCAGCCCCAGCATTTT
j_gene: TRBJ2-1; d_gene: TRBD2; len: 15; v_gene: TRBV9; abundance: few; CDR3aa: CASTALAGAYNEQFF; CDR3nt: TGTGCCAGCACCGCACTAGCGGGGGCCTACAATGAGCAGTTCTTC
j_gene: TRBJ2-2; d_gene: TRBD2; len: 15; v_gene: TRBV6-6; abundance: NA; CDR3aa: CASSYPGLAGRELFF; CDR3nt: TGTGCCAGCAGTTACCCGGGACTAGCGGGGCGGGAGCTGTTTTTT
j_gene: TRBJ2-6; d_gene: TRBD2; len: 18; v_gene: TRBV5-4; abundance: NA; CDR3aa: CASSLGAGVTSGANVLTF; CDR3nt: TGTGCCAGCAGCTTGGGAGCGGGGGTAACCTCTGGGGCCAACGTCCTGACTTTC
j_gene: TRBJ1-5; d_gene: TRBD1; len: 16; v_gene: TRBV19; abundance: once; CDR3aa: CASSIRQGQGGQPQHF; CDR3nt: TGTGCCAGTAGTATACGTCAGGGACAGGGGGGTCAGCCCCAGCATTTT
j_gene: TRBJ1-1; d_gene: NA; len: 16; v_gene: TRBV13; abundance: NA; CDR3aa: CASSSKARVGNTEAFF; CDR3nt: TGTGCCAGCAGCTCCAAAGCCAGGGTCGGGAACACTGAAGCTTTCTTT
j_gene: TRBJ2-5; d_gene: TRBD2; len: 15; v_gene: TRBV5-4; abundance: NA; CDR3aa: CASSGAGALQETQYF; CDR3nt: TGTGCCAGCAGCGGAGCGGGGGCGCTCCAAGAGACCCAGTACTTC
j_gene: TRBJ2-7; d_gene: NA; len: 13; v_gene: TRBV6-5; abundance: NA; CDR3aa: CASSPGSSYEQYF; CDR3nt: TGTGCCAGCAGCCCAGGGAGTTCCTACGAGCAGTACTTC
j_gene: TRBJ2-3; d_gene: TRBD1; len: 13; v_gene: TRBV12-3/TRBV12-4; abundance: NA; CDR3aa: CASGQGRTDTQYF; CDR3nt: TGTGCCAGCGGACAGGGGAGGACAGATACGCAGTATTTT
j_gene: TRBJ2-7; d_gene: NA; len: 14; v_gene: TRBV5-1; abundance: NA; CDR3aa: CASSPGFRAYEQYF; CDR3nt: TGCGCCAGCAGCCCCGGGTTTAGGGCCTACGAGCAGTACTTC
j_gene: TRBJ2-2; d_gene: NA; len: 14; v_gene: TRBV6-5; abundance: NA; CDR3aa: CASSYSGVNGELFF; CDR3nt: TGTGCCAGCAGTTACTCGGGGGTTAACGGGGAGCTGTTTTTT
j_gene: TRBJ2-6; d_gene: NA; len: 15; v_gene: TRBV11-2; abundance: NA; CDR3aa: CASRQFRSGANVLTF; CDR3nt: TGTGCCAGCAGACAGTTCCGCTCTGGGGCCAACGTCCTGACTTTC
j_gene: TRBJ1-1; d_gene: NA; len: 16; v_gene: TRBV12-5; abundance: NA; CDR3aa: CASGLVVGQGFTEAFF; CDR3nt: TGTGCTAGTGGTTTGGTAGTGGGGCAGGGATTCACTGAAGCTTTCTTT
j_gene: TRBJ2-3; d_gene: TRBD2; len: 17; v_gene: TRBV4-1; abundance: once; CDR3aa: CASSQVIAGVRTDTQYF; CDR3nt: TGCGCCAGCAGCCAAGTAATCGCGGGGGTGAGGACAGATACGCAGTATTTT